This T cell receptor beta chain was documented in a study of blood T cells in healthy people across ages. Regarding the study as a whole: Considered underestimates were the diversity estimates obtained from one million T cells.

Trimming left V 5 bases short and J 6 bases short, with 11 bases between. Germline V gives CDR1 SGHTA, CDR2 FQGNSA. The CDR3 has 12 amino acids. Then a second PCR, running about 6 to 12 cycles, was carried out with a sample-barcoded 5' primer and a J-beta primer mix. Using its own MiXCR run on the 5' RACE reads, TCRdb lists one record per CDR3 protein. The table includes more than 1.4 million distinct CDR3 sequences, around 42% detected once. In its sample, this clonotype was seen a few times. The antigen is unknown. The sequence was obtained from a woman between 18 and 29 years old in good health. Sequenced sample: blood. The genes are TRBV7-2 and TRBJ2-7, with D hard to call. The CDR3 loop reads CASSPNLREQYF. In DNA form, the CDR3 reads TGTGCCAGCAGCCCCAATCTACGCGAGCAGTACTTC.